Listed below are T cell receptor beta chains from one sample, sequenced in a study of CD8 T cells in Susac syndrome. MiXCR was run by TCRdb on the immunoSEQ multiplex PCR reads, yielding one entry per CDR3 protein. The sample includes about 130,000 distinct CDR3 sequences, 85% to 95% of them seen just once. The sample taken for sequencing was CD8+ T cells from PBMCs. The receptors were gathered from a human donor with multiple sclerosis. The CDR3 runs from the conserved cysteine through the conserved F or W. The D gene is left open where the match is weak. Clone size appears in some rows only: once, few, many, or a class for an expanded clone.

>-|TRBV11-2|-|TRBJ2-2
TGTGCCAGCAGCTTAGTTGTAACCCCCGGGGAGCTGTTTTTT
CASSLVVTPGELFF
>-|TRBV19|-|TRBJ2-7
TGTGCCAGTAGACCGTCCACTCGAGGAGACGAGCAGTACTTC
CASRPSTRGDEQYF
>TRBD2|TRBV20-1|-|TRBJ2-3
TGCAGTGCTAGGCCTCTTAGCGGGGGGGGCACAGATACGCAGTATTTT
CSARPLSGGGTDTQYF
>TRBD1|TRBV5-1|-|TRBJ2-5
TGCGCCAGCAGCCCGAGGACAGGGCAAGAGACCCAGTACTTC
CASSPRTGQETQYF
>TRBD2|TRBV12-3/TRBV12-4|-|TRBJ2-6
TGTGCCAGCAGTCCGGGGGGGTCTTTCTCTGGGGCCAACGTCCTGACTTTC
CASSPGGSFSGANVLTF
>TRBD1|TRBV4-1|-|TRBJ1-2
TGCGCCAGCAGCCAAGATCGTGGGACAGGGTATGGCTACACCTTC
CASSQDRGTGYGYTF
>-|TRBV20-1|-|TRBJ1-6
TGCAGTGCTAGAGTAGGAGTCTCACCCCTCCACTTT
CSARVGVSPLHF
>TRBD2|TRBV7-6|-|TRBJ2-3
TGTGCCAGCAGCCCCGGGGCACTAGCGGGGCAGTATTTT
CASSPGALAGQYF
>-|TRBV30|-|TRBJ1-4
TGTGCCTGGAGCTACACGGAGTTTAATGAAAAACTGTTTTTT
CAWSYTEFNEKLFF
>-|TRBV4-1|-|TRBJ1-1
TGCGCCAGCAGCCTTCGGGGGGCCAACACTGAAGCTTTCTTT
CASSLRGANTEAFF
>TRBD1|TRBV15|-|TRBJ1-4
TGTGCCACCAGCAGAGGGCGGCAGGACAGGGGAAAACTGTTTTTT
CATSRGRQDRGKLFF
>TRBD1|TRBV6-5|-|TRBJ2-5
TGTGCCAGCAGTCCCCGGGACAGGGGAGAGACCCAGTACTTC
CASSPRDRGETQYF
>-|TRBV25-1|once|TRBJ2-1
TGTGCCAGCAGGGGAAGGGACTCACTCAATGAGCAGTTCTTC
CASRGRDSLNEQFF
>TRBD2|TRBV20-1|-|TRBJ2-4
TGCAGTGCTATCCCGGGACTAGCGGGGCTAAGGGGAAACATTCAGTACTTC
CSAIPGLAGLRGNIQYF
>-|TRBV15|-|TRBJ2-3
TGTGCCACCAGCAGAGATTCTTGGGGGGCAGATACGCAGTATTTT
CATSRDSWGADTQYF
>TRBD1|TRBV24-1|-|TRBJ2-2
TGTGCCACCAGTGATTTTCGGACAGGGGACACCGGGGAGCTGTTTTTT
CATSDFRTGDTGELFF
>-|TRBV20-1|-|TRBJ2-4
TGCAGTGCTAGAGATCGAGCGGGACAAGATATTCAGTACTTC
CSARDRAGQDIQYF
>-|TRBV7-2|-|TRBJ1-2
TGTGCCAGCAGCTTGGAGGGCGGGGTCGGCTACACCTTC
CASSLEGGVGYTF
>-|TRBV7-6|-|TRBJ1-2
TGTGCCAGCAGCTTAGATTCGATCGACTACACCTTC
CASSLDSIDYTF
>-|TRBV27|-|TRBJ2-4
TGTGCCAGCAGCGAACCAAGGGATACAAACATTCAGTACTTC
CASSEPRDTNIQYF
>TRBD2|TRBV15|once|TRBJ2-3
TGTGCCACCAGGGGGACTAGCGGAAACACAGATACGCAGTATTTT
CATRGTSGNTDTQYF
>-|TRBV7-9|-|TRBJ1-2
TGTGCCAGCAGCTTAGAGGTCTATGGCTACACCTTC
CASSLEVYGYTF
>TRBD1|TRBV7-9|-|TRBJ2-7
TGTGCCAGCAGCTTAGTGCCGGACAGGACCTACGAGCAGTACTTC
CASSLVPDRTYEQYF
>TRBD2|TRBV4-1|-|TRBJ2-3
TGCGCCAGCAGCCAGGGGGCAATAACCGGGACTAGCGGGAGTTCGGCACAGATCCCCTTT
CASSQGAITGTSGSSAQIPF
>-|TRBV12-3/TRBV12-4|-|TRBJ2-5
TGTGCCAGCAGCCAGGGGTACCAAGAGACCCAGTACTTC
CASSQGYQETQYF
>-|TRBV5-4|-|TRBJ2-5
TGTGCCAGCAGCTTGAGGGAAGAGACCCAGTACTTC
CASSLREETQYF
>-|TRBV4-1|once|TRBJ2-3
TGCGCCAGCAGCCAGGGCGAACGACAGATCACAGATACGCAGTATTTT
CASSQGERQITDTQYF
>-|TRBV30|-|TRBJ1-1
TGTGCCTGGAATGGGGGGGCAGTGGACACTGAAGCTTTCTTT
CAWNGGAVDTEAFF
>-|TRBV7-9|-|TRBJ2-7
TGTGCCAGCAGCACGACCCAGGGGAGAAGCTCCTACGAGCAGTACTTC
CASSTTQGRSSYEQYF
>TRBD2|TRBV24-1|-|TRBJ2-3
TGTGCCACCAGTGATGTGGGAGGGTTCGGGGGTACGCAGTATTTT
CATSDVGGFGGTQYF
>-|TRBV6-2/TRBV6-3|-|TRBJ2-2
TGTGCCAGCAGTTACTCCCCACCAAGGGTCACCGGGGAGCTGTTTTTT
CASSYSPPRVTGELFF
>TRBD1|TRBV9|-|TRBJ1-5
TGTGCCAGCAGCGGGGACAGTGATAGCAATCAGCCCCAGCATTTT
CASSGDSDSNQPQHF
>TRBD1|TRBV24-1|once|TRBJ1-4
TGTGCCACCAGTGACCCTAGGACAGGGGGAAAAGAAAAACTGTTTTTT
CATSDPRTGGKEKLFF
>-|TRBV9|-|TRBJ2-3
TGTGCCAGCAGCGTAGGCTCCCGCCCAGATACGCAGTATTTT
CASSVGSRPDTQYF
>-|TRBV27|-|TRBJ2-7
TGTGCCAGCAGTCGCACCCGGGCGGGGCACTCCTACGAGCAGTACTTC
CASSRTRAGHSYEQYF
>-|TRBV5-6|-|TRBJ1-5
TGTGCCAGCAGCTTGCGGCAGGATCCCAATCAGCCCCAGCATTTT
CASSLRQDPNQPQHF
>-|TRBV4-1|once|TRBJ2-1
TGCGCCAGCAGCCAATCCGAGCCCAATGAGCAGTTCTTC
CASSQSEPNEQFF
>-|TRBV6-5|-|TRBJ1-5
TGTGCCAGCAGTTACAGGGAATCTCAGCCCCAGCATTTT
CASSYRESQPQHF
>TRBD1|TRBV14|-|TRBJ2-1
TGTGCCAGCAGCCAAGATGGTGGACAGGGGGGCAATGAGCAGTTCTTC
CASSQDGGQGGNEQFF
>TRBD1|TRBV5-1|-|TRBJ1-2
TGCGCCAGCAGCATCCGGGACAGGGGAGTAGGTGGCTACACCTTC
CASSIRDRGVGGYTF
>-|TRBV5-1|-|TRBJ1-5
TGCGCCAGCAGCACCGGACTCATTAGCAATCAGCCCCAGCATTTT
CASSTGLISNQPQHF
>-|TRBV12-3/TRBV12-4|once|TRBJ2-1
TGTGCCAGCAGTTTAGTTCAGGAGGACAATGGGCAGTTCTTC
CASSLVQEDNGQFF
>-|TRBV6-2/TRBV6-3|-|TRBJ2-7
TGTGCCAGCACCGGGTCTCCTCTCGAGCAGTACTTC
CASTGSPLEQYF
>-|TRBV13|-|TRBJ1-5
TGTGCCAGCAGCTCAACTAACAGGGCCGCGGAGCCCCAGCATTTT
CASSSTNRAAEPQHF
>-|TRBV12-3/TRBV12-4|-|TRBJ1-6
TGTGCCAGCCGGTTGGGACCCCGGGGTTCACCCCTCCACTTT
CASRLGPRGSPLHF
>TRBD1|TRBV6-6|-|TRBJ1-2
TGTGCCAGCAGTTACGGGCCGGGACAGGAGGCCAATGGCTACACCTTC
CASSYGPGQEANGYTF
>-|TRBV28|-|TRBJ2-4
TGTGCCAGCAGCCCCCCCAGGGGGGCGTCCAAAAACATTCAGTACTTC
CASSPPRGASKNIQYF
>TRBD1|TRBV6-1|-|TRBJ1-5
TGTGCCAGCATTAGTTGGGACAGGGAGGGTCAGCCCCAGCATTTT
CASISWDREGQPQHF
>-|TRBV6-4|-|TRBJ1-5
TGTGCCAGCAGTGAAGGGATCAATCAGCCCCAGCATTTT
CASSEGINQPQHF
>-|TRBV30|-|TRBJ2-6
TGTGCCTGGAGTAAGGGCTCTGGGGCCAACGTCCTGACTTTC
CAWSKGSGANVLTF
>TRBD1|TRBV6-5|-|TRBJ2-5
TGTGCCAGCGGTCCCGGACAGGGGGTTTGGGAGACCCAGTACTTC
CASGPGQGVWETQYF
>-|TRBV2|-|TRBJ1-2
TGTGCCAGCAGTGGGCAGGGTTACACCTTC
CASSGQGYTF
>-|TRBV7-9|-|TRBJ1-5
TGTGCCAGCAGCTCCAGAGGAGGCAATCAGCCCCAGCATTTT
CASSSRGGNQPQHF